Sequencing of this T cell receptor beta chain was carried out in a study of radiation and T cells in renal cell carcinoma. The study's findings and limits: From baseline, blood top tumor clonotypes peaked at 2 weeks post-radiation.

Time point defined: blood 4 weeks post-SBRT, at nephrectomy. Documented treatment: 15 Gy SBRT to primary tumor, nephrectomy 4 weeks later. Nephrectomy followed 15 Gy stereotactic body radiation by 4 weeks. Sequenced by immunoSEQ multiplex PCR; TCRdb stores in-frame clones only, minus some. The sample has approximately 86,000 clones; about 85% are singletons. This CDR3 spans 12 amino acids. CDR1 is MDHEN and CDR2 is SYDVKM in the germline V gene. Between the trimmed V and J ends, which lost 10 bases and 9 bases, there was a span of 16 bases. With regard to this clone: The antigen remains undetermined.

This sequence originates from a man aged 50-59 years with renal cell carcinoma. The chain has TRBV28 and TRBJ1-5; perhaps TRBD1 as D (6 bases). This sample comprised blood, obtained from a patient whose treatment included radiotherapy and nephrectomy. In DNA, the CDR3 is TGTGCCACTACAGACAGGCTAACGCCCCAGCATTTT. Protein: CATTDRLTPQHF.